Following are 15 T cell receptor beta chains from one sample sequenced in a study of PD-L1 blockade in urothelial cancer. Noted time point: peripheral blood 6 weeks after treatment start. Sequencing was performed with immunoSEQ multiplex PCR; in TCRdb, only in-frame clones are kept and a portion is missing. Seen here are 120,000 or so clones, roughly 83% observed once, and the top ten hold 2.4%. Sequencing used PBMCs, obtained around atezolizumab (anti-PD-L1) treatment. The source of these receptors is a man in his forties or fifties with urothelial cancer.

The gene calls are TRBV13 and TRBJ2-1; D unclear. The CDR3 extends over 16 amino acids. V lost 0 bases to trimming and J lost 7 bases, with 16 bases between them. Germline CDR1 PRHDT, CDR2 FYEKMQ (reference sequence). CDR3 coding DNA: TGTGCCAGCAGCTTAGGGCTAATAGCCTCCCTGAATGAGCAGTTCTTC. It is translated as CASSLGLIASLNEQFF.

V usage is TRBV6-5 and J usage is TRBJ1-2; D gene unclear. V gave up 3 bases and J gave up 4 bases, with 9 bases separating them. This CDR3 has 13 residues. Germline V CDR1 and CDR2: MNHEY, SVGAGI. The CDR3 reads CASSYSPVYGYTF. CDR3 in DNA: TGTGCCAGCAGTTATAGTCCCGTCTATGGCTACACCTTC.

This chain joins TRBV5-5 and TRBJ2-4, with D unresolved. Germline loops: CDR1 SGHKS, CDR2 YYEKEE (reference sequence). V was clipped by 4 bases and J by 0 bases, with 14 bases between them. The CDR3 has 16 residues. CDR3 nucleotides: TGTGCCAGCAGCCCGTTGCGCCCCCTAGCCAAAAACATTCAGTACTTC. Protein: CASSPLRPLAKNIQYF.

The V call is TRBV29-1, the J call TRBJ1-1, with 7 bases identical to TRBD1. The J segment lost 4 bases and the V segment lost 5 bases, leaving 4 bases of the junction unmatched. CDR1 SQVTM and CDR2 ANQGSEA come from the germline V gene. CDR3 length: 12 residues. Here the CDR3 reads CSVNRGGTEAFF. CDR3 nucleotide sequence: TGCAGCGTTAACAGGGGCGGCACTGAAGCTTTCTTT.

The CDR3 loop reads CASARQMNTEAFF. CDR3 bases: TGCGCCAGCGCGAGACAGATGAACACTGAAGCTTTCTTT. The J gene is TRBJ1-1, the V gene TRBV5-1, with D possibly matching TRBD1 (5 bases). CDR3 size: 13 residues. Germline assignment: CDR1 SGHRS and CDR2 YFSETQ. The V end lost 7 bases, the J end lost 0 bases, and 10 bases lay between the germline ends.

The rearrangement joins TRBV7-6 to TRBJ1-5, with D uncertain. This CDR3 comprises 13 residues. The germline V and J ends were trimmed by 5 bases and 7 bases, with 12 bases remaining between them. Germline lookup yields CDR1 SGHVS and CDR2 FNYEAQ. This chain's CDR3 is CASSPGLGQPQHF. Here the CDR3 DNA reads TGTGCCAGCAGCCCGGGGTTAGGACAGCCCCAGCATTTT.

CDR3 nucleotides: TGCGCCAGCAGCAGCGCGGGACAGGGGTCCTACGAGCAGTACTTC. It specifies CASSSAGQGSYEQYF. The rearrangement joins TRBV5-1 to TRBJ2-7; 10 nucleotides agree with TRBD1. This CDR3 region has 15 residues. The trim removed 4 bases at V and 1 base at J, leaving 5 bases unmatched. Germline V lookup: CDR1 SGHRS, CDR2 YFSETQ.

CDR3 protein: CASSQTSGSYNEQFF. The CDR3 DNA sequence: TGTGCCAGCAGCCAAACTAGCGGCTCCTACAATGAGCAGTTCTTC. V is TRBV11-2 and J is TRBJ2-1; 8 nucleotides align to TRBD2. The CDR3 length is 15 residues. Trimming cost V 5 bases and J 0 bases; bases outside gene matches: 3. Germline V gene lookup returns CDR1 SGHAT and CDR2 FQNNGV.

The chain links TRBV19 to TRBJ2-2; 9 positions match TRBD2. This CDR3 comprises 13 residues. Germline CDR1 is LNHDA and CDR2 is SQIVND (reference sequence). V trimming: 5 bases; J trimming: 9 bases; junction bases outside the gene matches: 4. The CDR3 sequence: CASSELAGRELFF. For the CDR3, the DNA is TGTGCCAGTAGTGAACTAGCGGGCCGGGAGCTGTTTTTT.

The chain employs TRBV7-2 and TRBJ2-3; tentatively, D is TRBD2 (6 bases). The germline CDR1 and CDR2 sequences are SGHTA and FQGNSA. Trimming left V 8 bases short and J 2 bases short, with 11 bases between. The CDR3 extends over 13 amino acids. This chain's CDR3 is CASFAGNTDTQYF. The CDR3 DNA sequence: TGTGCCAGCTTCGCGGGAAACACAGATACGCAGTATTTT.

In this sample, this clone turned up once. The chain is built from TRBV28 and TRBJ2-1; D is possibly TRBD1 (8 bases). CDR3 length equals 14 residues. Trimming pared 6 bases from V and 8 bases from J, leaving 17 bases between. Germline CDR1 and CDR2: MDHEN and SYDVKM. In DNA, the CDR3 is TGTGCCAGCAGCGGCAGGGGGGGACAGGATGAGCAGTTCTTC. Its protein is CASSGRGGQDEQFF.

J is TRBJ2-7 and V is TRBV7-8, with 12 nucleotides matching TRBD1. The germline gives CDR1 SGHVS, CDR2 FQNEAQ. V gave up 2 bases and J gave up 7 bases; unmatched junction bases: 3. This CDR3 has 14 amino acids. The CDR3 DNA reads as TGTGCCAGCAGCTTAAGGGACAGGGGGCCTGAGCAGTACTTC. It specifies CASSLRDRGPEQYF.

This clone appeared a few times. V gene TRBV6-5 combines with J gene TRBJ1-1; D uncertain. V shed 2 bases and J shed 1 base, with 8 bases lying between them. The length of the CDR3 is 14 residues. Germline V gene lookup returns CDR1 MNHEY and CDR2 SVGAGI. The CDR3 spells CASSYERRNTEAFF. The CDR3 bases are TGTGCCAGCAGTTACGAGCGGAGGAACACTGAAGCTTTCTTT.

The chain links TRBV5-8 to TRBJ2-5; no clear D. This CDR3 has 15 amino acids. CDR1 is SGHTS, CDR2 YDEGEE, per germline. Trimming stripped 0 bases from V and 6 bases from J, with 15 bases between. CDR3 region: CASSLGPSALQTQYF. The CDR3 region has the DNA TGTGCCAGCAGCTTGGGTCCCTCCGCGCTCCAGACCCAGTACTTC. Variable domain in full (rest from reference TRBV5-8 and TRBJ2-5): EAGVTQSPTHLIKTRGQQATLRCSPISGHTSVYWYQQALGLGLQFLLWYDEGEERNRGNFPPRFSGRQFPNYSSELNVNALELEDSALYLCASSLGPSALQTQYFGPGTRLLVL.

This clone was recorded once. This sequence joins TRBV29-1 and TRBJ2-3; 9 bases line up with TRBD2. The CDR3 consists of 13 residues. After removal of 4 bases from V and 2 bases from J, the junction contained 1 base not matched to a gene. Germline CDR1 reads SQVTM; CDR2 reads ANQGSEA. The CDR3 loop reads CSVGLADTDTQYF. CDR3 bases: TGCAGCGTTGGACTAGCGGACACAGATACGCAGTATTTT.